The clone carrying this T cell receptor (beta chain) is a singleton in its sample. Profiling relied on immunoSEQ multiplex PCR, and the TCRdb table lists in-frame clones only, not all of them. The sample yields some 21,000 clones, roughly 80% seen once. The data stem from a study of OX40 agonist ivuxolimab in advanced cancers. Across the study: The patients received ivuxolimab by intravenous route every 2 weeks at 0.01 to 10 mg/kg.

The CDR3 is made up of 14 amino acids. V dropped 2 bases and J dropped 2 bases, with 8 bases sitting between them. Germline lookup yields CDR1 MGHRA and CDR2 YSYEKL. The chain has TRBV4-1 and TRBJ2-3; D perhaps matches TRBD2 (6 bases). The sequence was collected from an adult with an advanced solid tumor such as melanoma, head and neck, liver or kidney cancer. The sequencing used CD4+ or CD8+ T cells sorted from blood, collected in a trial of the OX40 agonist ivuxolimab. CDR3 in amino acids: CASSQLGLTDTQYF. The CDR3 nucleotides read TGCGCCAGCAGCCAATTGGGACTCACAGATACGCAGTATTTT.